This TCR beta chain was found in a study of blood T cell repertoires in COVID-19. Whole-study context: COVID-19 samples, acute and convalescent, were from the United States, Italy and Spain. Sources were T cells, B-cell-depleted T cells, or PBMCs; the material itself was cDNA or gDNA.

Methods used by the authors: Nucleated cell counts were estimated from reference gene primer amplification. Assay used: immunoSEQ multiplex PCR; TCRdb lists only in-frame clones, some missing. V and J calls and clone size come straight from that table; D and trimming were deduced from the DNA. The sample carries under 85,000 clones, roughly four fifths recorded once. The CDR3 runs to 14 residues. Trimming removed 6 bases at V and 2 bases at J, with 13 bases between. Germline-derived CDR1 and CDR2 are LGHNT and FRNRAP. The TCR sequence derives from a human donor in a cohort sampled during active COVID-19. The sequenced sample was peripheral blood. The J gene is TRBJ1-2, the V gene TRBV12-5, with D perhaps matching TRBD1 (6 bases). The CDR3 region has the DNA TGTGCTAGTGGATCCCCAGGGGCGAACTATGGCTACACCTTC. It yields the protein CASGSPGANYGYTF.